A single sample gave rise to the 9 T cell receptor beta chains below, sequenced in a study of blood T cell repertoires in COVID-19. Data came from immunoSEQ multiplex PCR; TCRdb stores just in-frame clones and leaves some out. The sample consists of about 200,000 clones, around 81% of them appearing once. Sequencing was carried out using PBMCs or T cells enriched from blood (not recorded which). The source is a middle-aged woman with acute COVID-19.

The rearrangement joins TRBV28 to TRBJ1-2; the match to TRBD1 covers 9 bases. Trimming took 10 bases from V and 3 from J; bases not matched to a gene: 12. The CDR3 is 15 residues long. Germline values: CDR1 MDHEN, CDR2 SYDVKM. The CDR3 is CATPSGTGFDYGYTF. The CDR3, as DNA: TGTGCCACCCCGTCCGGGACAGGGTTCGACTATGGCTACACCTTC.

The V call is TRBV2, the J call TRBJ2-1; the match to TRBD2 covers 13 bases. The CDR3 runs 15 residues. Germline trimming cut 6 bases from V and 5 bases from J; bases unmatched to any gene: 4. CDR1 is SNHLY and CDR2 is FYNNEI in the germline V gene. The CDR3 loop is CASRGTSGNHNEQFF. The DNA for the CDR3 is TGTGCCAGCAGAGGGACTAGCGGGAACCACAATGAGCAGTTCTTC.

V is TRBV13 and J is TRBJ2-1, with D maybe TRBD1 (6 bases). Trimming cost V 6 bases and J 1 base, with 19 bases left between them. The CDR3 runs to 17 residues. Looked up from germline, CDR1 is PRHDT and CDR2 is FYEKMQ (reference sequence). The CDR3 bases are TGTGCCAGCAGTTTTTTAAGGAGACAGGTTTCCTACAATGAGCAGTTCTTC. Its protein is CASSFLRRQVSYNEQFF.

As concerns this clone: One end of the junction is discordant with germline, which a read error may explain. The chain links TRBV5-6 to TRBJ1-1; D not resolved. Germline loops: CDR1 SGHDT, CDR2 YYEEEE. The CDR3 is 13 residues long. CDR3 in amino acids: CASSLTLNPEAFF. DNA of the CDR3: TGTGCCAGCAGCTTGACATTGAACCCTGAAGCTTTCTTT.

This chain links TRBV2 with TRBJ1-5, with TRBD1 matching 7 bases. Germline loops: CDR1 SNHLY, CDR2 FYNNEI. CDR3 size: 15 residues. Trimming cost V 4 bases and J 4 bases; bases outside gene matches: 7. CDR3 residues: CASSGSSGGNQPQHF. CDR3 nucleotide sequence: TGTGCCAGCAGTGGGTCGTCAGGGGGGAATCAGCCCCAGCATTTT. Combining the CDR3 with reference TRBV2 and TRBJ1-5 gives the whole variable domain EPEVTQTPSHQVTQMGQEVILRCVPISNHLYFYWYRQILGQKVEFLVSFYNNEISEKSEIFDDQFSVERPDGSNFTLKIRSTKLEDSAMYFCASSGSSGGNQPQHFGDGTRLSIL.

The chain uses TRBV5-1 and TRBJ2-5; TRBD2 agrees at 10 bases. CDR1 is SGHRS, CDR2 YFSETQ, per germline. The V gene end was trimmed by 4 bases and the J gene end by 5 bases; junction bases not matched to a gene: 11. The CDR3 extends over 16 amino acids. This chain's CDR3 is CASSQASGGNGETQYF. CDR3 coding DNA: TGCGCCAGCAGCCAAGCTAGCGGGGGCAACGGGGAGACCCAGTACTTC. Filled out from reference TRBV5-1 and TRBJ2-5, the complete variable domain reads KAGVTQTPRYLIKTRGQQVTLSCSPISGHRSVSWYQQTPGQGLQFLFEYFSETQRNKGNFPGRFSGRQFSNSRSEMNVSTLELGDSALYLCASSQASGGNGETQYFGPGTRLLVL.

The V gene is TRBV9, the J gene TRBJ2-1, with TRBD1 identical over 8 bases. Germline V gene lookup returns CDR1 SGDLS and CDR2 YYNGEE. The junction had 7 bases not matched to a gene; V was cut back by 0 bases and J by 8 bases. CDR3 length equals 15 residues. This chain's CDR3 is CASSVDNRGFDEQFF. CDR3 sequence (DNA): TGTGCCAGCAGCGTAGACAACAGGGGGTTCGATGAGCAGTTCTTC.

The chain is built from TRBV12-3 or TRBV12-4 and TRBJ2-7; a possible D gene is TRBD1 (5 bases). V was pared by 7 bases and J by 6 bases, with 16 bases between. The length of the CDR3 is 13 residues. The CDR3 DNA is TGTGCCAGCAAACCCCTCAGGGTTGGCGAGCAGTACTTC. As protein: CASKPLRVGEQYF.

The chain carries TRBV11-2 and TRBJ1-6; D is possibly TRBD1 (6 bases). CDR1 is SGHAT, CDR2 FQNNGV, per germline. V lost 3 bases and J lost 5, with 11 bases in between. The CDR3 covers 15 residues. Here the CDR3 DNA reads TGTGCCAGCAGCTTCAGACAGGTCGATAATTCACCCCTCCACTTT. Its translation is CASSFRQVDNSPLHF.